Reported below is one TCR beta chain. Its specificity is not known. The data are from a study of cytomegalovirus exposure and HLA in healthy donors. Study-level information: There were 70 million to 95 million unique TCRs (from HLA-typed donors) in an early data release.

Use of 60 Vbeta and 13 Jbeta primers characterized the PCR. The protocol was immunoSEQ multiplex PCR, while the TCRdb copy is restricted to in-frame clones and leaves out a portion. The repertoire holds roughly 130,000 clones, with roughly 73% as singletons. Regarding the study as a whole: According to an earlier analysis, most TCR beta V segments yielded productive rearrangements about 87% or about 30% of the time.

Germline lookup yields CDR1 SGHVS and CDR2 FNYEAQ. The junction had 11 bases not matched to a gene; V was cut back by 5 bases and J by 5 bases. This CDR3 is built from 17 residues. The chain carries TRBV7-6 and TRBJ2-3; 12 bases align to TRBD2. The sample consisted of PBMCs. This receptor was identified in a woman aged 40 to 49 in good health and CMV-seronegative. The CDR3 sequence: CASSPRLAGDVQDTQYF. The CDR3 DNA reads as TGTGCCAGCAGCCCCCGACTAGCGGGGGACGTTCAAGATACGCAGTATTTT.